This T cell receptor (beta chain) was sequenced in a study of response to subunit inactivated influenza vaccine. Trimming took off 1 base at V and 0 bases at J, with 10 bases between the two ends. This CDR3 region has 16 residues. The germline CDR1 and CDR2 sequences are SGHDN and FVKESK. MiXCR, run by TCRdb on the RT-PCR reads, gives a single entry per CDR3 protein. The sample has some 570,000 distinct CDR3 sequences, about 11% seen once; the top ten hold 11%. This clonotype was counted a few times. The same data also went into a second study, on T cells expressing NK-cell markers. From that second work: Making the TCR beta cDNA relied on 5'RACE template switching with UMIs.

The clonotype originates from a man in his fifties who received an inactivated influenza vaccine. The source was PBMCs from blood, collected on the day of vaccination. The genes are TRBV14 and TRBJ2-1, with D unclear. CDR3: CASSQGLGSSYNEQFF. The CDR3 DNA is TGTGCCAGCAGCCAAGGATTGGGTAGCTCCTACAATGAGCAGTTCTTC.